The sequence of this T cell receptor (beta chain) was determined in a study of T cell changes during pregnancy in multiple sclerosis. Germline values: CDR1 PRHDT, CDR2 FYEKMQ (reference sequence). V lost 0 bases and J lost 5, with 13 bases in between. This CDR3 contains 15 residues. The data were produced by immunoSEQ multiplex PCR, yet TCRdb's version contains in-frame clones alone and is incomplete. The data show some 52,000 clones, with roughly 92% seen just once and less than 0.3% held by the top ten. The sequence derives from a female donor with multiple sclerosis, enrolled in a pregnancy study. The source material was CD4+ T cells from peripheral blood mononuclear cells, sampled in the third trimester of pregnancy. The chain combines TRBV13 with TRBJ1-2; weak D call: TRBD1 (5 bases). For the CDR3, the DNA is TGTGCCAGCAGCTTAGGTCCCAGGGAGGGGTATGGCTACACCTTC. Translated, it gives CASSLGPREGYGYTF. The complete variable domain, with remaining parts taken from reference TRBV13 and TRBJ1-2, reads AAGVIQSPRHLIKEKRETATLKCYPIPRHDTVYWYQQGPGQDPQFLISFYEKMQSDKGSIPDRFSAQQFSDYHSELNMSSLELGDSALYFCASSLGPREGYGYTFGSGTRLTVV.